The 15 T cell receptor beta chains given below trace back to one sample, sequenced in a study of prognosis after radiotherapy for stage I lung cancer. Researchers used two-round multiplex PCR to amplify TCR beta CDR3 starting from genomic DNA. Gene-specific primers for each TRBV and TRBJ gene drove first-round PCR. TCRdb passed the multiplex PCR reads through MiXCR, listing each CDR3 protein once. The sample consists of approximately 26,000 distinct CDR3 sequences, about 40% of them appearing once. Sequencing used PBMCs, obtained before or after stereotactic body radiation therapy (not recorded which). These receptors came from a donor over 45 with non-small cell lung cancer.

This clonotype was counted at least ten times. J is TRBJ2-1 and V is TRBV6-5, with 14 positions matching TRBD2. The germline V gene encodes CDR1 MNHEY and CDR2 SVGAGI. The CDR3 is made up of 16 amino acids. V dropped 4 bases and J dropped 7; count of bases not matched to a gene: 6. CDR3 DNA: TGTGCCAGCAGTTTTGGACTAGCGGGAGGTAGGAATGAGCAGTTCTTC. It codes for CASSFGLAGGRNEQFF.

The CDR3 spells CSPIDLGRGYGYTF. CDR3 bases: TGCAGTCCTATAGATCTCGGCCGGGGCTATGGCTACACCTTC. The chain joins TRBV20-1 to TRBJ1-2; D is undetermined. The CDR3 is made up of 14 amino acids. The germline V gene has CDR1 DFQATT and CDR2 SNEGSKA (reference sequence). Trimming pared 8 bases from V and 4 bases from J, leaving 20 bases between.

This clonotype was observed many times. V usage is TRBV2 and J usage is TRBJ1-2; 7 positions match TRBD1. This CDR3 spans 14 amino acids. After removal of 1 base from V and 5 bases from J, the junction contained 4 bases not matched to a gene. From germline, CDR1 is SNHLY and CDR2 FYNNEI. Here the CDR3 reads CASSEGRTGYGYTF. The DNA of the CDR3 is TGTGCCAGCAGTGAAGGACGGACAGGATATGGCTACACCTTC.

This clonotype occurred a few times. The CDR3 protein is CASSTGHYGNTEAFF. CDR3 DNA: TGTGCCAGTAGTACCGGACATTACGGGAACACTGAAGCTTTCTTT. The V and J genes are TRBV19 and TRBJ1-1; D possibly corresponds to TRBD1 (5 bases). The V gene's germline CDR1 is LNHDA and CDR2 SQIVND (reference sequence). CDR3 length equals 15 residues. V was cut by 4 bases and J by 1 base, with 13 bases left in between.

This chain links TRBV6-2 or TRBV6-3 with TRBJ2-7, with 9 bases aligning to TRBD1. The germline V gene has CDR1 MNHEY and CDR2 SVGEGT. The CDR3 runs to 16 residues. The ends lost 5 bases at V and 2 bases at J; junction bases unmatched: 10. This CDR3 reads CASSEAGQGNPYEQYF. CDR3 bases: TGTGCCAGCAGTGAAGCGGGACAGGGCAACCCCTACGAGCAGTACTTC.

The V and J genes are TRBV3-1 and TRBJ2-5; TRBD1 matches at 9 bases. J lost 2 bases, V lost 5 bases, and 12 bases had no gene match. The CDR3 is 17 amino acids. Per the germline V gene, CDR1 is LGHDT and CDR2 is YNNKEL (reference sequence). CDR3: CASSKRQGGFIQETQYF. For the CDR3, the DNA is TGTGCCAGCAGCAAGAGACAGGGGGGATTCATACAAGAGACCCAGTACTTC.

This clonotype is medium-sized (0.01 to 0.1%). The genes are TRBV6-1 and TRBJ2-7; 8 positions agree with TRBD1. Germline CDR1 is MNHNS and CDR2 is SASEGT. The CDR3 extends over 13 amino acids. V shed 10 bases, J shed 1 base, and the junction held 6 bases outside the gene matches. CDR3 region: CATNRDRSYEQYF. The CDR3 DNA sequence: TGTGCCACCAACAGGGACAGGTCCTACGAGCAGTACTTC.

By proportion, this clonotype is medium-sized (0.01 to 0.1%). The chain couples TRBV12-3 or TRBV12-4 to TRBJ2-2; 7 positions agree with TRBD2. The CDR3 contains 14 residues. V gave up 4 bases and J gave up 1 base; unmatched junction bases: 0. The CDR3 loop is CASSSSGNTGELFF. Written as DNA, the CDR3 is TGTGCCAGCAGTTCTAGCGGGAACACCGGGGAGCTGTTTTTT.

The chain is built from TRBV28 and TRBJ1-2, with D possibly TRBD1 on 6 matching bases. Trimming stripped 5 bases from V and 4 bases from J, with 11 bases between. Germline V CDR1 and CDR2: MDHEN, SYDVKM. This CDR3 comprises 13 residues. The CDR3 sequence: CASSPGTPYGYTF. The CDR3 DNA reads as TGTGCCAGCAGTCCCGGGACACCCTATGGCTACACCTTC.

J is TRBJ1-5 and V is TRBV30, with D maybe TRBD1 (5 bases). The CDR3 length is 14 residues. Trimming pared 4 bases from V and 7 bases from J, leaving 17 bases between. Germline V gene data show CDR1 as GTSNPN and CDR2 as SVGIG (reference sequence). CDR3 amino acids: CAWTQMGEGQPQHF. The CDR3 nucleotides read TGTGCCTGGACCCAAATGGGGGAGGGGCAGCCCCAGCATTTT. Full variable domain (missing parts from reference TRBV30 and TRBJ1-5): SQTIHQWPATLVQPVGSPLSLECTVEGTSNPNLYWYRQAAGRGLQLLFYSVGIGQISSEVPQNLSASRPQDRQFILSSKKLLLSDSGFYLCAWTQMGEGQPQHFGDGTRLSIL.

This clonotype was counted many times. CDR3 loop: CASSPTSVITGELFF. Written as DNA, the CDR3 is TGTGCCAGCTCACCTACTAGCGTAATCACCGGGGAGCTGTTTTTT. The chain has TRBV18 and TRBJ2-2; TRBD2 matches at 7 bases. Germline assignment: CDR1 KGHSH and CDR2 LQKENI. This CDR3 spans 15 amino acids. V lost 3 bases to trimming and J lost 4 bases; unmatched junction nucleotides: 5.

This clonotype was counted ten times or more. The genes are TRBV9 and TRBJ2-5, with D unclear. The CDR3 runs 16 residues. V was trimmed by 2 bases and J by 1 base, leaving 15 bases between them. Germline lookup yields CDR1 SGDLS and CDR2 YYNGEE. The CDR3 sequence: CASSVRLFSPQETQYF. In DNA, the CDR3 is TGTGCCAGCAGCGTTCGACTGTTTTCGCCCCAAGAGACCCAGTACTTC.

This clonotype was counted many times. DNA for the CDR3: TGTGCCAGCAGCCACGGGCCCTACAATGAGCAGTTCTTC. Amino acid sequence: CASSHGPYNEQFF. The chain couples TRBV7-3 to TRBJ2-1; D gene ambiguous. CDR1 and CDR2 (germline): SGHTA, FQGTGA. The CDR3 has 13 amino acids. Trimming cost V 5 bases and J 2 bases, with 7 bases left between them.

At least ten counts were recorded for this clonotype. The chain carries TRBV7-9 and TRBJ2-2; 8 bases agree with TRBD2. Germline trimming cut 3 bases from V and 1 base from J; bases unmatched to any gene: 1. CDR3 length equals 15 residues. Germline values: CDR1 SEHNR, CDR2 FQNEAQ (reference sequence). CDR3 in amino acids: CASSFAGGNTGELFF. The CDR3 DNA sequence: TGTGCCAGCAGCTTCGCGGGAGGGAACACCGGGGAGCTGTTTTTT.

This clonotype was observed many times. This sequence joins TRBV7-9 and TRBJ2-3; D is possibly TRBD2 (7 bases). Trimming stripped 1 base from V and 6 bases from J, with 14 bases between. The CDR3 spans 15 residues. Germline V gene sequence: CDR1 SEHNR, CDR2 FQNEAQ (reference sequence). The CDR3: CASSLGGGASDTQYF. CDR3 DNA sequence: TGTGCCAGCAGCTTAGGCGGGGGCGCATCCGATACGCAGTATTTT.